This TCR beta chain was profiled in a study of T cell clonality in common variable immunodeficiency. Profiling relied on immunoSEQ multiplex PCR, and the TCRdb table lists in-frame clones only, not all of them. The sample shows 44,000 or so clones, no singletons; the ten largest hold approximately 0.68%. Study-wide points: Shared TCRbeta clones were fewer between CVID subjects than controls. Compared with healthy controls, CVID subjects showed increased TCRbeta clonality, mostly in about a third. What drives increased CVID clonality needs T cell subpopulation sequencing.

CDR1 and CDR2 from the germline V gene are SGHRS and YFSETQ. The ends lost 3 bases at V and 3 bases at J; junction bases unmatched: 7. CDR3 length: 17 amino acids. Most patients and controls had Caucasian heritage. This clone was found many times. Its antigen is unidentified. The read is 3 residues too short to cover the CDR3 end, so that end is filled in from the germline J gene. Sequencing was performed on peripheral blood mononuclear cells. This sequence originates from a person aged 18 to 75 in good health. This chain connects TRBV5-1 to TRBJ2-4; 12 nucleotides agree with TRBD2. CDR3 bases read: TGCGCCAGCAGCTACGGACTAGCGGGATATGGCAAAAACATT. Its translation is CASSYGLAGYGKNI. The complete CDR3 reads CASSYGLAGYGKNIQYF.